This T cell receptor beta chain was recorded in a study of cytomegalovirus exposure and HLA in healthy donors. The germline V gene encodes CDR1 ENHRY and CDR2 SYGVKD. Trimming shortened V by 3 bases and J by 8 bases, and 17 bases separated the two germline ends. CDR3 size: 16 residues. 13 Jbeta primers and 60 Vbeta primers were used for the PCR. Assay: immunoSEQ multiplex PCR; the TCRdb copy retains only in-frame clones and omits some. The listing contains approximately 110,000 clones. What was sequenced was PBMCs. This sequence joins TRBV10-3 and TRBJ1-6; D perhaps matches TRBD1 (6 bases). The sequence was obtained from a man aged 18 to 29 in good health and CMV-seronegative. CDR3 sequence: CAISDGGGASYSPLHF. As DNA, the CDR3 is TGTGCCATCAGTGATGGGGGGGGCGCGAGTTATTCACCCCTCCACTTT.